This T cell receptor beta chain was sequenced for a study of T cell responses to AZD1222 COVID-19 vaccine. Broader study findings: Increased Spike-specific TCR breadth and depth were observed after two AZD1222 doses.

In the case of this clone: The antigen remains undetermined.

Germline loops: CDR1 MNHEY, CDR2 SVGEGT. V lost 0 bases, J lost 2 bases, and 10 bases stayed unmatched. The CDR3 totals 19 residues. Some clones are missing from TCRdb's copy, which holds only in-frame ones; the method was immunoSEQ multiplex PCR. The sample lists 100,000 to 110,000 clones; 88% were seen once. The sequencing used peripheral blood, collected on day 0 of AZD1222 vaccination. The sequence was collected from an adult in good health. The chain uses TRBV6-2 or TRBV6-3 and TRBJ2-1; TRBD2 matches at 10 bases. The DNA of the CDR3 is TGTGCCAGCAGTTACTCTTCCATAGCGGGAGGATCCCCCTACAATGAGCAGTTCTTC. Protein product: CASSYSSIAGGSPYNEQFF.